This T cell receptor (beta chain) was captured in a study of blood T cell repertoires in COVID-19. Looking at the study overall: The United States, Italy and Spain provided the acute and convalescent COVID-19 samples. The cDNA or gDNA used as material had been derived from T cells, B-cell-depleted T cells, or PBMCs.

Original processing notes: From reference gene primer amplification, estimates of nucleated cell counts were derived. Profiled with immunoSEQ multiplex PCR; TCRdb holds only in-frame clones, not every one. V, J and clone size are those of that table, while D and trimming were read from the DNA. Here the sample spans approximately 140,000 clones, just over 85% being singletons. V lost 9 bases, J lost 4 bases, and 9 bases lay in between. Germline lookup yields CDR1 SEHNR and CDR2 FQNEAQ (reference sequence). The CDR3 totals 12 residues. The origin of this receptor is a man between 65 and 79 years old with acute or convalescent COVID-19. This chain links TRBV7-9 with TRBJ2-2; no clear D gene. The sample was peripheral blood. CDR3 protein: CASTFLTGELFF. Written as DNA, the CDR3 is TGTGCCAGTACCTTTCTCACCGGGGAGCTGTTTTTT.